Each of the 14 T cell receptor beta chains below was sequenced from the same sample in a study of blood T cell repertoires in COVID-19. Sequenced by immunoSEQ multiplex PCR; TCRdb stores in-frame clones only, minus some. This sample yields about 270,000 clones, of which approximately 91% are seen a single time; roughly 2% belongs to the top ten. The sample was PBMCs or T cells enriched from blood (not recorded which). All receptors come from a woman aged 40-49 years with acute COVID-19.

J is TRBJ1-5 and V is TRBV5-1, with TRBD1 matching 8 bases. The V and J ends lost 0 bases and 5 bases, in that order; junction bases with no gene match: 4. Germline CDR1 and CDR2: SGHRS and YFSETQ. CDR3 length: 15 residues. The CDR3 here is CASSLVTGGDQPQHF. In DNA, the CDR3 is TGCGCCAGCAGCTTGGTTACAGGGGGGGATCAGCCCCAGCATTTT.

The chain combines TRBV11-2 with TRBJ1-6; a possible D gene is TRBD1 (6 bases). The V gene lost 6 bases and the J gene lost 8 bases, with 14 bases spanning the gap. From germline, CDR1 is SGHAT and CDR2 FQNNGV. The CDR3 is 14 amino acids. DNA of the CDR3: TGTGCCAGCAGGGCCGGCAGGGGCGATTCACCCCTCCACTTT. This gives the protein CASRAGRGDSPLHF.

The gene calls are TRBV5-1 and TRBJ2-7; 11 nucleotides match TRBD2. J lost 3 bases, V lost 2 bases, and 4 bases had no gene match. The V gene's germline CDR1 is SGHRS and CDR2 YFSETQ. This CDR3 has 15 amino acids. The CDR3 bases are TGCGCCAGCAGCTTAACTAGCGGGGGTCGCTACGAGCAGTACTTC. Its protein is CASSLTSGGRYEQYF.

The DNA for the CDR3 is TGTGCCTGGTCCACAGGGGGCCAAGAGACCCAGTACTTC. This gives the protein CAWSTGGQETQYF. The rearrangement links TRBV30 to TRBJ2-5, with 8 positions matching TRBD1. Trimming at V came to 5 bases and at J to 1 base, leaving 3 bases not matched to a gene. The CDR3 has 13 amino acids. Germline assignment: CDR1 GTSNPN and CDR2 SVGIG (reference sequence).

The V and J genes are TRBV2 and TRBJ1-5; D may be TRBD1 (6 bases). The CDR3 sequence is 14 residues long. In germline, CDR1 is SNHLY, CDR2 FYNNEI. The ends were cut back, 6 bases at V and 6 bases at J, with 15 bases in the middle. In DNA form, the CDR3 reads TGTGCCAGCAGCCCGGGGGGGGCCGGTCAGCCCCAGCATTTT. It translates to CASSPGGAGQPQHF.

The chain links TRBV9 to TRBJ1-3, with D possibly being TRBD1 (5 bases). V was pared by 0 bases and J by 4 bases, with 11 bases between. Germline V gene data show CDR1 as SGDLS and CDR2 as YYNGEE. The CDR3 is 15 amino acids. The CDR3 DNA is TGTGCCAGCAGCGTAGCTTCAGGGTCGGGAAACACCATATATTTT. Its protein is CASSVASGSGNTIYF. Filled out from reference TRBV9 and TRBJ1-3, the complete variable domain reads DSGVTQTPKHLITATGQRVTLRCSPRSGDLSVYWYQQSLDQGLQFLIQYYNGEERAKGNILERFSAQQFPDLHSELNLSSLELGDSALYFCASSVASGSGNTIYFGEGSWLTVV.

The CDR3 loop is CASSAASGRVENEQFF. CDR3 bases: TGTGCCAGCAGCGCCGCTAGCGGGAGAGTTGAAAATGAGCAGTTCTTC. This chain connects TRBV11-2 to TRBJ2-1, with 10 bases matching TRBD2. Germline V CDR1 and CDR2: SGHAT, FQNNGV. The CDR3 is made up of 16 amino acids. J lost 7 bases, V lost 5 bases, and 11 bases had no gene match.

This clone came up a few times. The CDR3 protein is CASSLGGQGHYGYTF. The CDR3 DNA follows: TGTGCCAGCAGCTTGGGCGGACAGGGGCATTATGGCTACACCTTC. The chain links TRBV13 to TRBJ1-2; the match to TRBD1 covers 9 bases. CDR3 length equals 15 residues. The J segment lost 5 bases and the V segment lost 3 bases, leaving 7 bases of the junction unmatched. Germline V gene sequence: CDR1 PRHDT, CDR2 FYEKMQ (reference sequence).

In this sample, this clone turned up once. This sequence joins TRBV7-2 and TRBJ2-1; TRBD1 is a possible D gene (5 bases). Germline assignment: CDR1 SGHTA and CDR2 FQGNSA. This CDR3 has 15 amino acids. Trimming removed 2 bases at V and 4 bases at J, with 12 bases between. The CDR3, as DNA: TGTGCCAGCAGCTTACAGGGTCAGAAGTACAATGAGCAGTTCTTC. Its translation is CASSLQGQKYNEQFF.

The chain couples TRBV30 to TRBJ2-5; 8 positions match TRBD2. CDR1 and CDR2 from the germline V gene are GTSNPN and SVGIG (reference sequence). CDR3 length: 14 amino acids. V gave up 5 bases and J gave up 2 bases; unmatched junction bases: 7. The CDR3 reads CAWALGLGQETQYF. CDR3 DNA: TGTGCCTGGGCCCTGGGACTAGGACAAGAGACCCAGTACTTC.

The CDR3 region has the DNA TGCAGTGCTAGTAGAGGAAATAGCAATCAGCCCCAGCATTTT. This codes for CSASRGNSNQPQHF. This chain uses TRBV20-1 with TRBJ1-5; no firm D call. Germline assignment: CDR1 DFQATT and CDR2 SNEGSKA (reference sequence). The germline V and J ends were trimmed by 3 bases and 0 bases, with 9 bases remaining between them. This CDR3 is built from 14 residues.

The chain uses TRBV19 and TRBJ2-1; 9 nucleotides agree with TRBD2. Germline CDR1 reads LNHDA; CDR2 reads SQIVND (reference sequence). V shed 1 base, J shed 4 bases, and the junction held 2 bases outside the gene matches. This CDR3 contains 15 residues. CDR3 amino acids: CASSIASGAYNEQFF. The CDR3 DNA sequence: TGTGCCAGTAGTATAGCTAGCGGGGCTTACAATGAGCAGTTCTTC.

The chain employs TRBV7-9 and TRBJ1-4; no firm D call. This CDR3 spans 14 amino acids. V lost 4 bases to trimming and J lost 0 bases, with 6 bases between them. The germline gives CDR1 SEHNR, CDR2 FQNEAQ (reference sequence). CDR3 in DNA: TGTGCCAGCAGCTCGTATGCAACTAATGAAAAACTGTTTTTT. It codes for CASSSYATNEKLFF.

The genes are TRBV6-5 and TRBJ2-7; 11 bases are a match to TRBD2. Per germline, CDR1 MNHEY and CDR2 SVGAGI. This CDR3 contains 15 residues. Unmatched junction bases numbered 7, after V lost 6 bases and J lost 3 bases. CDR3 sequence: CASSRAGLADYEQYF. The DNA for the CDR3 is TGTGCCAGCAGCCGGGCGGGACTAGCGGACTACGAGCAGTACTTC.